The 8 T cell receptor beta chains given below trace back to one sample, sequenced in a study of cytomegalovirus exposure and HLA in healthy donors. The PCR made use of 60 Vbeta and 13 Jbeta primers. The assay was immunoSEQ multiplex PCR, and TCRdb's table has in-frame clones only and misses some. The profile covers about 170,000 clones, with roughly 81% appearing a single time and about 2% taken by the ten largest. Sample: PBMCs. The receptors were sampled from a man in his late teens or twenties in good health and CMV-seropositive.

In DNA form, the CDR3 reads TGTGCCAGCAGTGGATCGACAGGGAGCAATCAGCCCCAGCATTTT. Protein: CASSGSTGSNQPQHF. The genes are TRBV2 and TRBJ1-5; 7 bases align to TRBD1. The trim removed 4 bases at V and 1 base at J, leaving 4 bases unmatched. The CDR3 has 15 residues. Germline V lookup: CDR1 SNHLY, CDR2 FYNNEI.

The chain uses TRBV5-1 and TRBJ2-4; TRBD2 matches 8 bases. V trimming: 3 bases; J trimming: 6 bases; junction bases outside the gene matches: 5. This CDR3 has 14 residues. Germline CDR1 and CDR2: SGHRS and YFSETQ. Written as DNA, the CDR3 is TGCGCCAGCAGCTACGCGGGGGGAGCAAACATTCAGTACTTC. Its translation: CASSYAGGANIQYF.

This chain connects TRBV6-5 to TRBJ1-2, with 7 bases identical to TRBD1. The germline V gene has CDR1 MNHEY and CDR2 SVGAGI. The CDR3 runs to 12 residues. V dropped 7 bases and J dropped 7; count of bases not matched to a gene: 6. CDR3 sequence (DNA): TGTGCCAGCACCGCGACAGGGACTGGCTACACCTTC. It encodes CASTATGTGYTF.

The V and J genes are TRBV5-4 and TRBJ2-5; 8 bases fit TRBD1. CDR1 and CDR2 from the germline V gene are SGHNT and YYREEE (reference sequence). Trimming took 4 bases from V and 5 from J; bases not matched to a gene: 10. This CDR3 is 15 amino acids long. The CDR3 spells CASSPRETGVETQYF. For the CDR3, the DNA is TGTGCCAGCAGCCCGCGTGAGACAGGGGTTGAGACCCAGTACTTC.

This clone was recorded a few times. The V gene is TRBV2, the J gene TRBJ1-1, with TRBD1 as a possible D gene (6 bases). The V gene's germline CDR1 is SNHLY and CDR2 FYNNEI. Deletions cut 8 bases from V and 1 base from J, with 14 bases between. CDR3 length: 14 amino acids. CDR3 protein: CASGRGSTNTEAFF. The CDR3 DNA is TGTGCCAGCGGCAGGGGCAGCACGAACACTGAAGCTTTCTTT. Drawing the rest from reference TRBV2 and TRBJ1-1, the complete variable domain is EPEVTQTPSHQVTQMGQEVILRCVPISNHLYFYWYRQILGQKVEFLVSFYNNEISEKSEIFDDQFSVERPDGSNFTLKIRSTKLEDSAMYFCASGRGSTNTEAFFGQGTRLTVV.

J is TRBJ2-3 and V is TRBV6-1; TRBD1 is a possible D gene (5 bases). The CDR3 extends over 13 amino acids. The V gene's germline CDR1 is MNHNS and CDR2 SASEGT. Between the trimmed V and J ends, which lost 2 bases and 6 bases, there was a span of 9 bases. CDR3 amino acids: CASSERGGDTQYF. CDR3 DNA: TGTGCCAGCAGTGAAAGGGGCGGTGATACGCAGTATTTT.

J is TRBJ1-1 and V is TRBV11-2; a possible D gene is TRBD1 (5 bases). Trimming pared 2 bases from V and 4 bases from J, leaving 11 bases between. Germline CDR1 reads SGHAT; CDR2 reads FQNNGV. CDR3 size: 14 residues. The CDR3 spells CASSLLPGPTEAFF. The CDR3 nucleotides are TGTGCCAGCAGCTTACTACCAGGGCCCACTGAAGCTTTCTTT.

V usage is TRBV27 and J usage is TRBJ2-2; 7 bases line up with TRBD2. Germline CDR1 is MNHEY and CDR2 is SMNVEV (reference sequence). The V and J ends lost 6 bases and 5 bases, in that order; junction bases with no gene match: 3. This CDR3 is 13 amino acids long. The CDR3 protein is CASRPGGTGELFF. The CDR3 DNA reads TGTGCCAGCAGACCCGGGGGGACCGGGGAGCTGTTTTTT.